These 12 T cell receptor beta chains were all obtained from the same sample, sequenced in a study of regulatory T cells in long-lasting Graves disease. Sample time point: persistent/refractory GD, antithyroid drugs over 5 years with positive TRAb. PBMCs provided the RNA from which the TCR library was made. Researchers made TCR beta libraries by using iRepertoire HTBI primers and running Arm-PCR on CDR3 regions. TCRdb redid the calling of the multiplex PCR reads with MiXCR, one entry per CDR3 protein. This table holds a few hundred thousand distinct CDR3 sequences, about 22% found once. The input for sequencing was peripheral blood mononuclear cells (PBMCs), taken when the disease was refractory, from a patient treated with antithyroid drugs. These receptors all stem from a female donor with Graves disease.

In this sample, this clonotype turned up once. A single base separates this from a much larger clone, so it may be a read error. J is TRBJ2-7 and V is TRBV11-3; 9 nucleotides align to TRBD2. The CDR3 covers 15 residues. The germline gives CDR1 SGHNT, CDR2 YENEEA. CDR3 region: CASSRRTSAIYERYF. DNA for the CDR3: TGTGCCAGCAGCAGAAGGACTAGCGCGATCTACGAGCGGTACTTC.

With regard to this clonotype: Since no conserved phenylalanine or tryptophan closes the CDR3, a read error is the likely cause. The chain recombines TRBV2 with TRBJ1-1, with D uncertain. V gave up 6 bases and J gave up 4 bases, with 15 bases separating them. This CDR3 region has 14 residues. Per the germline V gene, CDR1 is SNHLY and CDR2 is FYNNEI. CDR3 amino acids: CASSYTEGSTEAFL. DNA of the CDR3: TGTGCCAGCAGCTACACGGAGGGAAGCACTGAAGCTTTCCTT.

This clonotype was found many times. This rearrangement joins TRBV7-9 to TRBJ1-1, with D unclear. From germline, CDR1 is SEHNR and CDR2 FQNEAQ (reference sequence). The CDR3 is made up of 16 amino acids. Deletions cut 6 bases from V and 2 bases from J, with 19 bases between. The CDR3 region is CASRNSLGRTNTEAFF. As DNA, the CDR3 is TGTGCCAGCAGAAATTCGTTGGGGAGAACCAACACTGAAGCTTTCTTT. The full variable domain, with the rest looked up from reference TRBV7-9 and TRBJ1-1, is DTGVSQNPRHKITKRGQNVTFRCDPISEHNRLYWYRQTLGQGPEFLTYFQNEAQLEKSRLLSDRFSAERPKGSFSTLEIQRTEQGDSAMYLCASRNSLGRTNTEAFFGQGTRLTVV.

J is TRBJ2-7 and V is TRBV6-1; D gene uncertain. Germline V gene lookup returns CDR1 MNHNS and CDR2 SASEGT. V was clipped by 5 bases and J by 6 bases, with 17 bases between them. The CDR3 totals 14 residues. The CDR3 bases are TGTGCCAGCAGTCCGTCCCTAATGGGCATCGAGCAGTACTTC. Amino acid sequence: CASSPSLMGIEQYF.

This clonotype was picked up a small number of times. This chain links TRBV10-3 with TRBJ2-6; a possible D gene is TRBD1 (6 bases). V lost 7 bases and J 0 bases, leaving 10 bases between the germline ends. Per the germline V gene, CDR1 is ENHRY and CDR2 is SYGVKD. The CDR3 is 15 residues long. CDR3 region: CAIKTTGSGANVLTF. The CDR3 DNA follows: TGTGCCATCAAAACGACAGGCTCTGGGGCCAACGTCCTGACTTTC.

This clonotype was observed a few times. V usage is TRBV12-3 or TRBV12-4 and J usage is TRBJ2-6, with a tentative D call TRBD1 (6 bases). The V end was cut by 8 bases, the J end by 4 bases, with 15 bases between. The CDR3 runs 15 residues. The CDR3 loop is CASGGTGLGANVLTF. CDR3 sequence (DNA): TGTGCCAGCGGGGGAACAGGGTTGGGGGCCAACGTCCTGACTTTC.

The chain links TRBV27 to TRBJ2-7; TRBD1 agrees at 9 bases. The CDR3 extends over 16 amino acids. The V gene's germline CDR1 is MNHEY and CDR2 SMNVEV (reference sequence). With 6 bases clipped from V and 0 bases from J, the junction kept 9 bases outside the gene matches. The CDR3 coding sequence is TGTGCCAGCAGACTTTCCGGGACAGGGAGCTCCTACGAGCAGTACTTC. Protein: CASRLSGTGSSYEQYF.

This chain's CDR3 is CASRRVKGIETQYF. The CDR3 DNA is TGTGCCAGCAGGCGAGTCAAGGGAATCGAGACCCAGTACTTC. This sequence joins TRBV7-2 and TRBJ2-5; no reliable D call. The germline V gene has CDR1 SGHTA and CDR2 FQGNSA. Trimming took 6 bases from V and 5 from J, leaving 16 bases between them. The CDR3 runs 14 residues.

This chain uses TRBV14 with TRBJ2-7; no clear D gene. Per the germline V gene, CDR1 is SGHDN and CDR2 is FVKESK. The germline V and J ends were trimmed by 0 bases and 2 bases, with 2 bases remaining between them. This CDR3 contains 12 residues. CDR3 sequence: CASSQDPYEQYF. CDR3 bases: TGTGCCAGCAGCCAAGACCCCTACGAGCAGTACTTC.

This clonotype was detected only a few times. V usage is TRBV20-1 and J usage is TRBJ1-1, with a weak D call TRBD1 (5 bases). The CDR3 loop spans 14 amino acids. Germline lookup yields CDR1 DFQATT and CDR2 SNEGSKA (reference sequence). Trimming shortened V by 0 bases and J by 0 bases, and 8 bases separated the two germline ends. The CDR3 loop reads CSARDSGMNTEAFF. CDR3 DNA sequence: TGCAGTGCTAGAGATTCAGGGATGAACACTGAAGCTTTCTTT.

The rearrangement joins TRBV4-1 to TRBJ2-7; TRBD1 matches at 7 bases. J gave up 5 bases and V 5 bases, and 6 bases lay outside the gene matches. The length of the CDR3 is 13 residues. Germline V lookup: CDR1 MGHRA, CDR2 YSYEKL. The DNA of the CDR3 is TGCGCCAGCAGCTATAACAGGGGTAACGAGCAGTACTTC. Translated, it gives CASSYNRGNEQYF.

This clonotype has a count of ten or more. The chain recombines TRBV27 with TRBJ1-2; D unclear. The CDR3 length is 14 residues. The germline V gene encodes CDR1 MNHEY and CDR2 SMNVEV (reference sequence). The V end lost 5 bases, the J end lost 1 base, and 11 bases lay between the germline ends. The DNA of the CDR3 is TGTGCCAGCAGTCGACACCAGGATAACTATGGCTACACCTTC. This gives the protein CASSRHQDNYGYTF.